Listed below are T cell receptor beta chains from one sample, sequenced in a study of Graves' ophthalmopathy and Graves' hyperthyroidism. In TCRdb, the multiplex PCR reads were re-called with MiXCR into one record per CDR3 protein. The table lists roughly 420,000 distinct CDR3 sequences, around 21% of them singletons. The sample consisted of peripheral blood. These receptor sequences come from a young woman with stable Graves' hyperthyroidism. The CDR3 runs from the conserved cysteine through the conserved F or W. D genes are given only for firm matches. Clone size is shown for a subset of rows, as once, few, many or a class of expanded clone.

clone_size	d_call	v_call	j_call	cdr3_nt	cdr3_aa
many	TRBD2	TRBV20-1	TRBJ2-7	TGCAGTGCTAGAGAAAGCGGGAGGGCAGGAAACGAGCAGTACTTC	CSARESGRAGNEQYF
NA	TRBD2	TRBV6-1	TRBJ2-7	TGTGCCAGCAGTCCCGAAGCGGGAGGTTCGTGGGAGCAGTACTTC	CASSPEAGGSWEQYF
NA	NA	TRBV12-3/TRBV12-4	TRBJ1-1	TGTGCCAGCAGCCGCGCCCAGAGTAACACTGAAGCTTTCTTT	CASSRAQSNTEAFF
NA	NA	TRBV11-3	TRBJ2-5	TGTGCCAGCAGCCCCGGCGGAGGGCCAGAAGAGACCCAGTACTTC	CASSPGGGPEETQYF
many	NA	TRBV2	TRBJ1-5	TGTGCCAGCAGGAGCAGGGTCACTCAGCCCCAGCATTTT	CASRSRVTQPQHF
NA	NA	TRBV12-3/TRBV12-4	TRBJ2-7	TGTGCCAGCAGTTTAGTGCTCGTAGGGAGGCACGAGCAGTACTTC	CASSLVLVGRHEQYF
many	TRBD1	TRBV6-2/TRBV6-3	TRBJ1-5	TGTGCCAGCAGTTACGGTCGGGGAGGGGGCGTCAATCAGCCCCAGCATTTT	CASSYGRGGGVNQPQHF
NA	NA	TRBV3-1	TRBJ1-2	TGTGCCAGCAGTCCAAGCGCCCTCTATGGCTACACCTTC	CASSPSALYGYTF
once	NA	TRBV9	TRBJ2-2	TGTGCCAGCAGCGTAGTAACCGGGGAGCTGTTTTTT	CASSVVTGELFF
many	NA	TRBV6-1	TRBJ1-5	TGTGCCAGCAGTCAGACCCCCTCAGGAGGCAATCAGCCCCAGCGTTTT	CASSQTPSGGNQPQRF
NA	TRBD1	TRBV6-1	TRBJ1-6	TGTGCCAGCAGCGGCCGGACAGGGGATAATTCACCCCTCCACTTT	CASSGRTGDNSPLHF
many	TRBD1	TRBV7-9	TRBJ2-7	TGCGCCAGCAGCCTTAGGGACAGCTACGAGCAGTACTTC	CASSLRDSYEQYF
many	TRBD2	TRBV6-2/TRBV6-3	TRBJ2-7	TGTGCCAGCAGTTACTCGATATTAGCGGGAGGCTCCTACGAGCAGTACTTC	CASSYSILAGGSYEQYF
many	TRBD1	TRBV30	TRBJ1-1	TGTGCCTGGAGCCGGGGACAGGGGGCATGGGTCACTGAAGCTTTCTTT	CAWSRGQGAWVTEAFF
many	NA	TRBV4-2	TRBJ2-2	TGTGCCAGCAGCCAAGATCAATCTTCTTCGAACACCGGGGAGCTGTTTTTT	CASSQDQSSSNTGELFF
NA	TRBD1	TRBV24-1	TRBJ2-7	TGTGCCACCAGTAGGGGACAGGGATTTTACGAGCAGTACTTC	CATSRGQGFYEQYF
many	NA	TRBV6-2/TRBV6-3	TRBJ2-7	TGTGCCAGCAGCCGCCCCCGGGTTTCCTACGAGCAGTACTTC	CASSRPRVSYEQYF
many	NA	TRBV20-1	TRBJ1-1	TGCAGTGCTAGATGGGGGCAGGGGAACACTGAAGCTTTCTTT	CSARWGQGNTEAFF
many	TRBD2	TRBV4-2	TRBJ2-5	TGTGCCAGCAGCCAAGGATGGGGGGCTAGCGGGGCCCAAGAGACCCAGTACTTC	CASSQGWGASGAQETQYF
NA	TRBD2	TRBV11-2	TRBJ2-3	TGTGCCACCTTGACTAGCGGGGCTAGCACAGATACGCAGTATTTT	CATLTSGASTDTQYF
NA	NA	TRBV2	TRBJ2-7	TGTGCCAGCGTAGGGGGACGGAACGAGCAGTACTTC	CASVGGRNEQYF
NA	TRBD2	TRBV6-1	TRBJ2-7	TGTGCCAGCAGTGTGATTGCCTATATACTTGGGGACTATCCCTACGAGCAGTACTTC	CASSVIAYILGDYPYEQYF
many	NA	TRBV12-3/TRBV12-4	TRBJ2-2	TGTGCCAGCAGTATTAGACGCACCGAGGAGCTGTTTTTT	CASSIRRTEELFF
NA	TRBD1	TRBV28	TRBJ2-7	TGTGCCACCGACAGGGATGGCTACGAGCAGTACTTC	CATDRDGYEQYF
NA	TRBD2	TRBV7-9	TRBJ2-5	TGTGCCAGCAGCCCAAGCGGGAGTGTAATGGAGACCCAGTACTTC	CASSPSGSVMETQYF
many	NA	TRBV19	TRBJ1-5	TGTGCCAGCGGCGGCAGGGCCGATCAGCCCCAGCATTTT	CASGGRADQPQHF
few	NA	TRBV14	TRBJ1-5	TGTGCCAGCAGCCAAGGTAGGCCGGGCAATCAGCCCCAGCATTTT	CASSQGRPGNQPQHF